This paragraph covers one T cell receptor beta chain sequence. A second about 7 to 12 cycle PCR used barcoded and J-beta primers. In TCRdb, the 5' RACE reads were re-called with MiXCR into one record per CDR3 protein. The sample has 600,000 or so distinct CDR3 sequences, about 30% seen once. The sample comes from a study of blood T cells in healthy people across ages. Study at large: The capture of about one barcoded beta molecule per two T cells was achieved by template switching.

CDR3 length: 13 residues. Trimming removed 7 bases at V and 6 bases at J, with 16 bases between. The chain couples TRBV12-3 or TRBV12-4 to TRBJ2-7; D gene uncertain. The sequenced material came from blood. The source of this sequence is a woman over 75 in good health. CDR3 DNA: TGTGCCAGCACCGCCACCGGCGGCAGCGAGCAGTACTTC. Translating gives CASTATGGSEQYF.